This passage covers 10 T cell receptor beta chains from one sample sequenced in a study of identical twins. One entry per CDR3 protein, called by TCRdb with MiXCR from the 5' RACE reads. The table lists some 690,000 distinct CDR3 sequences, 21% of them singletons. This sample also appeared in a second study, on T cells expressing NK-cell markers.

Sequences were obtained from PBMCs. The receptors originated from a woman aged 18-29 years in good health.

The chain joins TRBV20-1 to TRBJ2-1; D remains unclear. CDR3 length: 16 residues. Germline loops: CDR1 DFQATT, CDR2 SNEGSKA (reference sequence). V was trimmed by 3 bases and J by 6 bases, leaving 21 bases between them. The CDR3 reads CSARIRLLTHLNEQFF. In DNA form, the CDR3 reads TGCAGTGCTAGGATCCGCCTATTGACTCACCTCAATGAGCAGTTCTTC.

This clonotype was found a few times. The gene calls are TRBV5-5 and TRBJ1-1; a possible D gene is TRBD1 (5 bases). CDR1 and CDR2 (germline): SGHKS, YYEKEE (reference sequence). The CDR3 has 15 residues. V was shortened by 3 bases and J by 1 base, with 13 bases between the two germline ends. CDR3 DNA sequence: TGTGCCAGCAGCTCGAGGGGTGGCACGAACACTGAAGCTTTCTTT. Protein: CASSSRGGTNTEAFF.

Only a few counts were recorded for this clonotype. The chain has TRBV6-5 and TRBJ2-7; D is perhaps TRBD1 (6 bases). CDR1 is MNHEY, CDR2 SVGAGI, per germline. V lost 6 bases and J 1 base, leaving 13 bases between the germline ends. The CDR3 has 14 amino acids. The CDR3 reads CASSYRDTSYEQYF. CDR3 in DNA: TGTGCCAGCAGCTACCGGGACACGTCCTACGAGCAGTACTTC.

This clonotype was recorded only once. The J gene is TRBJ2-5, the V gene TRBV11-1; TRBD1 aligns across 8 bases. Looked up from germline, CDR1 is SGHAT and CDR2 is FQDESV (reference sequence). CDR3 size: 15 residues. The J segment lost 4 bases and the V segment lost 4 bases, leaving 8 bases of the junction unmatched. The CDR3 spells CASSSRTGLSETQYF. CDR3 nucleotides: TGTGCCAGCAGCTCGCGGACAGGGTTATCAGAGACCCAGTACTTC.

This clonotype was seen more than once but under ten times. The chain carries TRBV11-1 and TRBJ2-1; 10 nucleotides align to TRBD1. The CDR3 is 18 residues long. Germline V lookup: CDR1 SGHAT, CDR2 FQDESV (reference sequence). Trimming cost V 5 bases and J 0 bases; bases outside gene matches: 10. The CDR3 loop is CASSPRQGATSSYNEQFF. The CDR3 DNA sequence: TGTGCCAGCAGCCCACGACAGGGGGCCACCTCCTCCTACAATGAGCAGTTCTTC.

The rearrangement uses TRBV7-2 and TRBJ2-7, with 8 positions matching TRBD2. Losses at the gene ends were 5 bases for V and 3 bases for J; bases not matched to a gene: 6. The germline gives CDR1 SGHTA, CDR2 FQGNSA. This CDR3 region has 14 residues. This chain's CDR3 is CASSLWTSSYEQYF. CDR3 sequence (DNA): TGTGCCAGCAGCCTATGGACTAGCAGCTACGAGCAGTACTTC.

This clonotype was found many times. The chain employs TRBV20-1 and TRBJ1-2; D is unresolved. Per germline, CDR1 DFQATT and CDR2 SNEGSKA (reference sequence). V was trimmed by 3 bases and J by 6 bases, leaving 17 bases between them. The CDR3 is made up of 14 amino acids. CDR3 DNA sequence: TGCAGTGCTAGGACCCAAGTTGAAAAAAATGGCTACACCTTC. As protein: CSARTQVEKNGYTF.

In this sample, this clonotype turned up many times. The chain joins TRBV27 to TRBJ2-1; TRBD1 aligns across 7 bases. The CDR3 sequence is 13 residues long. Trimming took 6 bases from V and 4 from J; bases not matched to a gene: 3. Germline CDR1 and CDR2: MNHEY and SMNVEV (reference sequence). The CDR3 protein is CASSRGSYNEQFF. CDR3 sequence (DNA): TGTGCCAGCAGCAGGGGGTCATACAATGAGCAGTTCTTC.

This clonotype has just a few counts. The rearrangement joins TRBV12-3 or TRBV12-4 to TRBJ2-3; either TRBD1 or TRBD2 may supply D (5 bases each). The CDR3 covers 14 residues. V lost 5 bases and J 5 bases, leaving 14 bases between the germline ends. The CDR3 protein is CASSRPGTIDTQYF. The CDR3 DNA reads TGTGCCAGCAGTCGTCCAGGGACCATAGATACGCAGTATTTT.

In DNA, the CDR3 is TGTGCCAGCCAGGGTTCAATAGTGGCCTCAGATACGCAGTATTTT. Translation: CASQGSIVASDTQYF. This chain connects TRBV6-1 to TRBJ2-3, with D possibly matching TRBD1 (5 bases). This CDR3 is built from 15 residues. CDR1 and CDR2 from the germline V gene are MNHNS and SASEGT. V shed 8 bases and J shed 4 bases, with 19 bases lying between them.